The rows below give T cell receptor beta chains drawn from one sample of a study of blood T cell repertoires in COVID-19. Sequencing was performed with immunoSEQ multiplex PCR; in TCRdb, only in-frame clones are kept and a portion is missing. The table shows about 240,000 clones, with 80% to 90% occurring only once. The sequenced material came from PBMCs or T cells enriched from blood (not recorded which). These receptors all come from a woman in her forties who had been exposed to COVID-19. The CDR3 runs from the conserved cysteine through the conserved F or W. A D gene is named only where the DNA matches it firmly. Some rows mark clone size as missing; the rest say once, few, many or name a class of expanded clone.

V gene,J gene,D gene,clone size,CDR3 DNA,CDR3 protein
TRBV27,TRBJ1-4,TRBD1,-,TGTGCCAGCAGTCCCCGGACAGGGATGGAAAAACTGTTTTTT,CASSPRTGMEKLFF
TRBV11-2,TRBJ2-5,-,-,TGTGCCAGCAGCTTATTCAACAGGGGGGGTTCGACCCAGTACTTC,CASSLFNRGGSTQYF
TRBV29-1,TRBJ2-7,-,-,TGCAGCGTTGTGTTGGGGAGCGAGCAGTACTTC,CSVVLGSEQYF
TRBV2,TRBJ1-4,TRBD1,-,TGTGCCAGCAGTGAAGCCAGGGGGACCAATGAAAAACTGTTTTTT,CASSEARGTNEKLFF
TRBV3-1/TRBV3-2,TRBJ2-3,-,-,TGTGCCAGCAGCCAAGGAGGTGTATGGGGGCGCACAGATACGCAGTATTTT,CASSQGGVWGRTDTQYF
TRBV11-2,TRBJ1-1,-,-,TGTGCCAGCAGCGCCTCACAGGGATGGGACACTGAAGCTTTCTTT,CASSASQGWDTEAFF
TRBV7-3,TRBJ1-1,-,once,TGTGCCAGCAGCCGAACAGGGTTGGATGAAGCTTTCTTT,CASSRTGLDEAFF
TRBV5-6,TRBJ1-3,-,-,TGTGCCAGCAGCTTGATCCTAGAGGCTGGAAACACCATATATTTT,CASSLILEAGNTIYF
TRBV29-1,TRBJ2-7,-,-,TGCAGCTACGCCGGACTACGCCGAAACGAGCAGTACTTC,CSYAGLRRNEQYF
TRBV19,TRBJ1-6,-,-,TGTGCCAGTAGTATCGGCGGGAATTCACCCCTCCACTTT,CASSIGGNSPLHF
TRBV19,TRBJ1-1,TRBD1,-,TGTGCCAGTAGTGCGAGGGGGCTGAACACTGAAGCTTTCTTT,CASSARGLNTEAFF
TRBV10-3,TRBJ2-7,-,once,TGTGCCATCGCTGAGATCCCCTACGAGCAGTACTTC,CAIAEIPYEQYF
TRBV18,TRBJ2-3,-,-,TGTGCCAGCTCACCTCCATCGGGAGATACGCAGTATTTT,CASSPPSGDTQYF
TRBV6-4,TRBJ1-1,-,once,TGTGCCAGCAGTCGCCTGAGGGACACTGAAGCTTTCTTT,CASSRLRDTEAFF
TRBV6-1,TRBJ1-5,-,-,TGTGCCAGCAGTGAAGCCTCGCAAGCTCTCCAAGGGGGTCAGCCCCAGCATTTT,CASSEASQALQGGQPQHF
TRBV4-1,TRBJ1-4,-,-,TGCGCCAGCCGCAGGGGTAATGAAAAACTGTTTTTT,CASRRGNEKLFF
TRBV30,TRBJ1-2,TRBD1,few,TGTGCCTGGAGTAAGGACAGGGTGAACTATGGCTACACCTTC,CAWSKDRVNYGYTF
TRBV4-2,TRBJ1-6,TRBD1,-,TGTGCCAGCAGCCAAGGGGGGACAGATTATTCACCCCTCCACTTT,CASSQGGTDYSPLHF
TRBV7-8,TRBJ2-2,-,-,TGTGCCAGCAGCCCTGAGGGGGAGCTGTTTTTT,CASSPEGELFF
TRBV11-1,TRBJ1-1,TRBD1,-,TGTGCCAGCAGCTCCGGGACAGGGGCAGCCCTGGGGGCTTTCTTT,CASSSGTGAALGAFF
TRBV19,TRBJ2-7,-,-,TGTGCCAGTAGTATCCAAGGGGGGGCCTCGTCCTACGAGCAGTACTTC,CASSIQGGASSYEQYF
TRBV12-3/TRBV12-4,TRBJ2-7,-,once,TGTGCCAGCAGTAGCGGCTACGAGCAGTACTTC,CASSSGYEQYF
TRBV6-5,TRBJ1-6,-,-,TGTGCCAGCAAACAACAGGGAGTACCTAATTCACCCCTCCACTTT,CASKQQGVPNSPLHF
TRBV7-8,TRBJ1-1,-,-,TGTGCCAGCAGCTGGCAGGGCACGTACCCCACTGAAGCTTTCTTT,CASSWQGTYPTEAFF
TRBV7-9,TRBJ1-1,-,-,TGTGCCAGCAGCTCAGGGACAACGGCTTTCTTT,CASSSGTTAFF
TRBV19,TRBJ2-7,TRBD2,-,TGTGCCAGTAGTATCGCCGGGGGGGACTACGAGCAGTACTTC,CASSIAGGDYEQYF
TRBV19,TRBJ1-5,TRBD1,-,TGTGCCAGTAGTACCATGGACAGGGCGGCAAGCAATCAGCCCCAGCATTTT,CASSTMDRAASNQPQHF
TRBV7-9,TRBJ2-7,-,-,TGTGCCAGCAGCCCTTTGGCAGGGGCCTACGAGCAGTACTTC,CASSPLAGAYEQYF
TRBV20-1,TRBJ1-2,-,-,TGCAGTGCTAGTGGCGACAGCATGCACGACTATGGCTACACCTTC,CSASGDSMHDYGYTF
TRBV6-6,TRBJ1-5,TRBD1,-,TGTGCCAGCGGCCTCCTGTCGGGGGACAGCGATCAGCCCCAGCATTTT,CASGLLSGDSDQPQHF
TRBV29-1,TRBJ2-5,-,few,TGCAGCGTTGACGTGCGGGGAGGAGAGACCCAGTACTTC,CSVDVRGGETQYF
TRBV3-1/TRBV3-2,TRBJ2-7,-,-,TGTGCCAGCAGCCAAGGGGTGGAGCGCTACGAGCAGTACTTC,CASSQGVERYEQYF
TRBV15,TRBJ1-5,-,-,TGTGCCACCAGCAGAGATCGGGGAGGGTATACCCGGAGCAATCAGCCCCAGCATTTT,CATSRDRGGYTRSNQPQHF
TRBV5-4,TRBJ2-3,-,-,TGTGCCAGCAGCCCACCGACCCACGCGGGGGATACGCAGTATTTT,CASSPPTHAGDTQYF
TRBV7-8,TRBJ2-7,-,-,TGTGCCAGCAGCTTGGCAGGTACCTACGAGCAGTACTTC,CASSLAGTYEQYF
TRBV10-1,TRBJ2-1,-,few,TGCGCCAGCAGCCAGACCGGGCCCTTCAGCGGGCAGTTCTTC,CASSQTGPFSGQFF
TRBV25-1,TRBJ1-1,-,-,TGTGCCAGCAGTGAAGGACAGAACACTGAAGCTTTCTTT,CASSEGQNTEAFF
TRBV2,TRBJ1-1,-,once,TGTGCCAGCAGCATCGGGGTCGGGGCTTTCTTT,CASSIGVGAFF
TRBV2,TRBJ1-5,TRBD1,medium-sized,TGTGCCAGCAGTGAATTAGTACAGGGGGGCCAGCCCCAGCATTTT,CASSELVQGGQPQHF
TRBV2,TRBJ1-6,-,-,TGTGCCAGCAAAGATGCTAGGAATTCACCCCTCCACTTT,CASKDARNSPLHF
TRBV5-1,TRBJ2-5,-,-,TGCGCCAGCAGCTGGGCCCAAGAGACCCAGTACTTC,CASSWAQETQYF
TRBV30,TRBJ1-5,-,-,TGTGCCTGGAGTGGTGAGGTTCGTCAGCCCCAGCATTTT,CAWSGEVRQPQHF
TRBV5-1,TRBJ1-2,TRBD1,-,TGCGCCAGCAGCTTGTCTCCTACCGGGACAGGGGGCTCAGCGGACTATGGCTACACCTTC,CASSLSPTGTGGSADYGYTF
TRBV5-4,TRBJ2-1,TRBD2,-,TGTGCCAGCAGAAGACAAGCGGGGGGGCCTGAAGATGAGCAGTTCTTC,CASRRQAGGPEDEQFF
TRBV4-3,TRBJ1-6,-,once,TGCGCCAGCAGCCAACCGGGACAAGTTAATTCACCCCTCCACTTT,CASSQPGQVNSPLHF
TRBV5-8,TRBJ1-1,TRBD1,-,TGTGCCAGCAGCTTGGCCAGGGGGAGACTGGGGGCTTTCTTT,CASSLARGRLGAFF
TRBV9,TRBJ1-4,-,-,TGTGCCAGCAGCGTAGTGCCAGGGCAGGATGAAAAACTGTTTTTT,CASSVVPGQDEKLFF
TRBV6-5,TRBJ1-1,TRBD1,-,TGTGCCAGCAGTAAACCCACAGGGGAGAGGACTGAAGCTTTCTTT,CASSKPTGERTEAFF
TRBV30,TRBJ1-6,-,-,TGTGCCTGGAGAGGGGTAGGGGGTAATTCACCCCTCCACTTT,CAWRGVGGNSPLHF
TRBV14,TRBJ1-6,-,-,TGTGCCAGCAGCCAAGTCGAGGAATATTCACCCCTCCACTTT,CASSQVEEYSPLHF
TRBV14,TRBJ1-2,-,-,TGTGCCAGCAGCCAAGTGGGGGGGTCCGTTGGCTACACCTTC,CASSQVGGSVGYTF
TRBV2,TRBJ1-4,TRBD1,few,TGTGCCAGCAGAGGGGACAGGGGAGGTGAAAAACTGTTTTTT,CASRGDRGGEKLFF
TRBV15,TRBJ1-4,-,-,TGTGCCACCGGGCAGGGTGGGGAAAAACTGTTTTTT,CATGQGGEKLFF
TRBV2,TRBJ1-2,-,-,TGTGCCAGCATTGTGATTCCGACTGGGGGCAATGGCTACACCTTC,CASIVIPTGGNGYTF
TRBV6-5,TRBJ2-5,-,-,TGTGCCAGCAGTTACCTCGGGGAATCGGCCCAGTACTTC,CASSYLGESAQYF